The 32 T cell receptor beta chains listed next were all sequenced from one sample in a study of shared clonotypes between healthy human individuals. Cells designated naive CD8 were CD45RO-negative and were positively selected for CCR7, with terminally differentiated effector memory CD45RA+ cells excluded. Libraries were prepared by immunoSEQ multiplex PCR; TCRdb keeps only in-frame clonotypes and omits some of them. The sample consists of approximately 2,200,000 clones, 90% to 95% of them appearing once. The sequencing input was naive CD8+ T cells from PBMCs. The receptors were gathered from a man between 18 and 35 years old in good health. Some clones in this sample may be carry-over from other donors' samples.

The chain combines TRBV21-1 with TRBJ2-5; whether TRBD2, the table's D call, matches the DNA was not checked. TRBV21-1 is termed a pseudogene. The CDR3 runs to 15 residues. CDR3 region: CASSKDPRVRETQYF. Written as DNA, the CDR3 is TGTGCCAGCAGCAAAGATCCCCGGGTTCGGGAGACCCAGTACTTC.

This clone showed up just a few times. This sequence joins TRBV6-1 and TRBJ1-1, with D tentatively TRBD1 (5 bases). The ends were cut back, 7 bases at V and 6 bases at J, with 12 bases in the middle. The CDR3 is made up of 12 amino acids. CDR1 is MNHNS and CDR2 is SASEGT in the germline V gene. CDR3 sequence (DNA): TGTGCCAGCATATGGGGACGCGCTGAAGCTTTCTTT. Translated, it gives CASIWGRAEAFF.

The chain recombines TRBV5-1 with TRBJ2-5, with 7 bases matching TRBD1. The CDR3 is made up of 14 amino acids. CDR1 is SGHRS and CDR2 is YFSETQ in the germline V gene. V shed 3 bases and J 2 bases; nucleotides not matched to a gene: 4. The CDR3 bases are TGCGCCAGCAGCTCCCCGGGACAGCAAGAGACCCAGTACTTC. Its translation: CASSSPGQQETQYF.

This clone was recorded once. This sequence joins TRBV28 and TRBJ1-1; D is perhaps TRBD1 (5 bases). Deletions cut 5 bases from V and 3 bases from J, with 16 bases between. The CDR3 extends over 15 amino acids. Germline CDR1 reads MDHEN; CDR2 reads SYDVKM. CDR3 nucleotide sequence: TGTGCCAGCAGTCCAGAGGGGTGGGTGGACACTGAAGCTTTCTTT. It specifies CASSPEGWVDTEAFF.

The chain combines TRBV28 with TRBJ1-5; D is unclear. Germline CDR1 reads MDHEN; CDR2 reads SYDVKM. This CDR3 contains 14 residues. The V end lost 7 bases, the J end lost 4 bases, and 14 bases lay between the germline ends. CDR3 in amino acids: CASNIMQLNQPQHF. In DNA, the CDR3 is TGTGCCAGCAACATTATGCAGCTTAATCAGCCCCAGCATTTT.

This sequence joins TRBV19 and TRBJ2-1, with TRBD2 as a possible D gene (5 bases). The V gene's germline CDR1 is LNHDA and CDR2 SQIVND (reference sequence). This CDR3 spans 15 amino acids. Trimming removed 1 base at V and 6 bases at J, with 13 bases between. The CDR3 nucleotides are TGTGCCAGTAGTATAGCGGTGACTACCAGCAATGAGCAGTTCTTC. This translates into CASSIAVTTSNEQFF.

The V call is TRBV6-5, the J call TRBJ2-1, with D uncertain. Germline assignment: CDR1 MNHEY and CDR2 SVGAGI. V was trimmed by 4 bases and J by 8 bases, leaving 18 bases between them. The length of the CDR3 is 15 residues. Here the CDR3 reads CASSLGSSLSHEQFF. In DNA, the CDR3 is TGTGCCAGCAGTTTGGGCAGCTCTTTAAGCCATGAGCAGTTCTTC.

The gene calls are TRBV7-8 and TRBJ1-2; maybe TRBD1 (6 bases). This CDR3 spans 13 amino acids. Trimming pared 7 bases from V and 7 bases from J, leaving 16 bases between. Germline values: CDR1 SGHVS, CDR2 FQNEAQ. CDR3 bases: TGTGCCAGCACCGCGGGGGGCAGGGTTGGCTACACCTTC. Residues: CASTAGGRVGYTF. Supplemented by reference TRBV7-8 and TRBJ1-2, the full variable domain reads GAGVSQSPRYKVAKRGQDVALRCDPISGHVSLFWYQQALGQGPEFLTYFQNEAQLDKSGLPSDRFFAERPEGSVSTLKIQRTQQEDSAVYLCASTAGGRVGYTFGSGTRLTVV.

The chain uses TRBV6-1 and TRBJ2-1; 11 positions match TRBD2. This CDR3 is built from 16 residues. With V trimmed by 0 bases and J by 4 bases, 2 bases remained unmatched. Germline CDR1 MNHNS, CDR2 SASEGT. CDR3 DNA: TGTGCCAGCAGTGAAGCGACTAGCGGGATGTACAATGAGCAGTTCTTC. Protein sequence: CASSEATSGMYNEQFF.

The chain is built from TRBV10-1 and TRBJ2-3; D might be TRBD1 (5 bases). Germline V gene sequence: CDR1 WNHNN, CDR2 SYGVQD (reference sequence). This CDR3 is 17 amino acids long. The V gene lost 6 bases and the J gene lost 3 bases, with 22 bases spanning the gap. The DNA of the CDR3 is TGCGCCAGCAGCCCGAGTCCCCAGGGCGTTCGAACAGATACGCAGTATTTT. Encoded protein: CASSPSPQGVRTDTQYF.

This sequence joins TRBV6-5 and TRBJ2-7, with D unresolved. Looked up from germline, CDR1 is MNHEY and CDR2 is SVGAGI. CDR3 length: 13 amino acids. V was shortened by 0 bases and J by 5 bases, with 8 bases between the two germline ends. The CDR3 loop is CASSYSVRNEQYF. The CDR3 DNA is TGTGCCAGCAGTTACTCGGTCCGGAACGAGCAGTACTTC.

The chain joins TRBV29-1 to TRBJ2-3; D could derive from TRBD1 or TRBD2 (5 bases each). This CDR3 has 14 amino acids. Trimming pared 5 bases from V and 6 bases from J, leaving 18 bases between. The germline V gene has CDR1 SQVTM and CDR2 ANQGSEA. The CDR3, as DNA: TGCAGCGTTCGGCCGGGACCCAACGCCGATACGCAGTATTTT. Translated, it gives CSVRPGPNADTQYF.

A note on this clone: Other DNA sequences from this sample encode an identical CDR3 as well. This chain connects TRBV6-5 to TRBJ2-5; D gene ambiguous. The CDR3 spans 13 residues. Trimming cost V 2 bases and J 2 bases, with 6 bases left between them. The germline CDR1 and CDR2 sequences are MNHEY and SVGAGI. The CDR3 DNA is TGTGCCAGCAGTTACGGTGGGCAAGAGACCCAGTACTTC. Translation: CASSYGGQETQYF.

The rearrangement links TRBV6-5 to TRBJ2-1; 11 positions match TRBD1. This CDR3 region has 13 residues. Germline-derived CDR1 and CDR2 are MNHEY and SVGAGI. The trim removed 8 bases at V and 7 bases at J, leaving 4 bases unmatched. In DNA form, the CDR3 reads TGTGCCAGCGGACAGGGGGCGAAGAATGAGCAGTTCTTC. Encoded protein: CASGQGAKNEQFF.

Remarks on this clone: This same CDR3 is encoded by further DNA sequences in the sample. The chain carries TRBV5-1 and TRBJ1-1, with TRBD1 as a possible D gene (6 bases). CDR1 is SGHRS and CDR2 is YFSETQ in the germline V gene. This CDR3 has 14 residues. V was pared by 5 bases and J by 1 base, with 12 bases between. CDR3 DNA: TGCGCCAGCAGTTTTGGGGGCCCGAACACTGAAGCTTTCTTT. Amino acids: CASSFGGPNTEAFF.

V is TRBV7-9 and J is TRBJ2-1; D is ambiguous. With 7 bases removed from V and 7 bases from J, the gap between germline ends came to 11 bases. This CDR3 spans 12 amino acids. Germline assignment: CDR1 SEHNR and CDR2 FQNEAQ (reference sequence). The CDR3 DNA is TGTGCCAGCAACCTTTTTCCGAATGAGCAGTTCTTC. Translated, it gives CASNLFPNEQFF.

CDR3 residues: CASLLKTGYQGNEKLFF. The CDR3 DNA sequence: TGTGCCAGCCTACTAAAAACAGGGTATCAGGGTAATGAAAAACTGTTTTTT. The chain has TRBV28 and TRBJ1-4; a weak D match, TRBD1 (6 bases). Germline V gene sequence: CDR1 MDHEN, CDR2 SYDVKM. This CDR3 is 17 amino acids long. V was trimmed by 8 bases and J by 4 bases, leaving 23 bases between them.

V is TRBV28 and J is TRBJ1-5; D call uncertain. Germline V CDR1 and CDR2: MDHEN, SYDVKM. This CDR3 has 15 amino acids. V lost 3 bases and J 6 bases, leaving 15 bases between the germline ends. The chain's CDR3 is CASSLFGSRAQPQHF. The CDR3 region has the DNA TGTGCCAGCAGTTTGTTTGGCAGTCGAGCTCAGCCCCAGCATTTT.

The J gene is TRBJ2-7, the V gene TRBV6-1; the D is unclear. Trimming removed 1 base at V and 2 bases at J, with 12 bases between. This CDR3 contains 15 residues. Germline V gene lookup returns CDR1 MNHNS and CDR2 SASEGT. Here the CDR3 reads CASSEDYTYAYEQYF. DNA of the CDR3: TGTGCCAGCAGTGAAGACTATACTTACGCCTACGAGCAGTACTTC.

The chain uses TRBV28 and TRBJ2-3; D is unresolved. V was cut by 6 bases and J by 7 bases, with 11 bases left in between. Germline V CDR1 and CDR2: MDHEN, SYDVKM. The CDR3 consists of 12 residues. Here the CDR3 reads CASSLSDNTQYF. The CDR3 DNA follows: TGTGCCAGCAGCCTGTCCGACAATACGCAGTATTTT. The whole variable domain, filled in from reference TRBV28 and TRBJ2-3, reads DVKVTQSSRYLVKRTGEKVFLECVQDMDHENMFWYRQDPGLGLRLIYFSYDVKMKEKGDIPEGYSVSREKKERFSLILESASTNQTSMYLCASSLSDNTQYFGPGTRLTVL.

The V call is TRBV5-1, the J call TRBJ1-1; D is possibly TRBD1 (5 bases). V lost 0 bases to trimming and J lost 1 base, with 13 bases between them. The CDR3 sequence is 16 residues long. Germline CDR1 reads SGHRS; CDR2 reads YFSETQ. The CDR3 nucleotides are TGCGCCAGCAGCTTGGAGGACATCCCAGGGAACACTGAAGCTTTCTTT. Translating it yields CASSLEDIPGNTEAFF.

The chain recombines TRBV28 with TRBJ2-7; D is possibly TRBD1 or TRBD2 (5 bases each). The CDR3 consists of 18 residues. The germline CDR1 and CDR2 sequences are MDHEN and SYDVKM. Trimming cost V 5 bases and J 6 bases, with 29 bases left between them. CDR3 nucleotide sequence: TGTGCCAGCAGTCGTCGGCCGCCACGTGGGGGTGTAGAGGGCGAGCAGTACTTC. Its protein is CASSRRPPRGGVEGEQYF.

The chain couples TRBV4-1 to TRBJ2-7; D is undetermined. Trimming pared 3 bases from V and 7 bases from J, leaving 13 bases between. The CDR3 runs 13 residues. CDR1 MGHRA and CDR2 YSYEKL come from the germline V gene. The CDR3 here is CASSHVATGEQYF. The CDR3 DNA reads as TGCGCCAGCAGCCACGTGGCCACTGGGGAGCAGTACTTC.

This clone was counted once. The rearrangement uses TRBV2 and TRBJ1-2; D may be TRBD1 (5 bases). The CDR3 has 15 residues. The V gene lost 1 base and the J gene lost 2 bases, with 11 bases spanning the gap. Per germline, CDR1 SNHLY and CDR2 FYNNEI. CDR3 amino acids: CASSEVGRVNYGYTF. CDR3 nucleotide sequence: TGTGCCAGCAGTGAAGTCGGCAGGGTGAACTATGGCTACACCTTC.

CDR3 sequence: CASSMSLALSEQYF. The CDR3 coding sequence is TGTGCCAGTAGTATGTCACTAGCACTCTCCGAGCAGTACTTC. The V and J genes are TRBV19 and TRBJ2-7, with D possibly TRBD2 on 6 matching bases. The V end lost 3 bases, the J end lost 6 bases, and 15 bases lay between the germline ends. There are 14 residues in the CDR3. CDR1 is LNHDA and CDR2 is SQIVND in the germline V gene (reference sequence). The full variable domain, with the rest looked up from reference TRBV19 and TRBJ2-7, is DGGITQSPKYLFRKEGQNVTLSCEQNLNHDAMYWYRQDPGQGLRLIYYSQIVNDFQKGDIAEGYSVSREKKESFPLTVTSAQKNPTAFYLCASSMSLALSEQYFGPGTRLTVT.

The rearrangement joins TRBV2 to TRBJ1-2; D gene ambiguous. This CDR3 comprises 12 residues. CDR1 SNHLY and CDR2 FYNNEI come from the germline V gene. Trimming took off 1 base at V and 5 bases at J, with 5 bases between the two ends. The CDR3 region is CASSEESYGYTF. Written as DNA, the CDR3 is TGTGCCAGCAGTGAAGAAAGTTATGGCTACACCTTC.

The chain links TRBV10-2 to TRBJ1-1; D unresolved. This CDR3 is 14 amino acids long. Trimming stripped 6 bases from V and 1 base from J, with 12 bases between. Germline CDR1 reads WSHSY; CDR2 reads SAAADI. Here the CDR3 reads CASSRTPQNTEAFF. The CDR3 region has the DNA TGCGCCAGCAGCCGCACTCCGCAGAACACTGAAGCTTTCTTT.

The rearrangement uses TRBV7-9 and TRBJ1-1; D perhaps matches TRBD1 (5 bases). Germline CDR1 and CDR2: SEHNR and FQNEAQ (reference sequence). The CDR3 has 16 amino acids. Trimming removed 4 bases at V and 0 bases at J, with 15 bases between. CDR3: CASSYGTGGMNTEAFF. The CDR3 bases are TGTGCCAGCAGCTATGGGACGGGGGGGATGAACACTGAAGCTTTCTTT.

This chain uses TRBV21-1 with TRBJ1-2; TRBD1 is the table's D call and was not checked against the DNA. TRBV21-1 is a known pseudogene. The CDR3 spans 14 residues. The chain's CDR3 is CASSTNRVTNGYTF. CDR3 DNA: TGTGCCAGCAGCACCAACAGGGTAACGAATGGCTACACCTTC.

V is TRBV30 and J is TRBJ2-3, with a possible D match to TRBD1 (5 bases). The CDR3 consists of 12 residues. Germline V gene lookup returns CDR1 GTSNPN and CDR2 SVGIG (reference sequence). With 4 bases removed from V and 3 bases from J, the gap between germline ends came to 8 bases. The CDR3 is CAWNQGTDTQYF. In DNA form, the CDR3 reads TGTGCCTGGAATCAGGGAACAGATACGCAGTATTTT.

The rearrangement uses TRBV4-3 and TRBJ1-1, with unresolved D. CDR3 length: 15 amino acids. From germline, CDR1 is LGHNA and CDR2 YSLEER. Trimming left V 0 bases short and J 0 bases short, with 8 bases between. The CDR3 nucleotides read TGCGCCAGCAGCCAAGAGAGGTCTATGAACACTGAAGCTTTCTTT. The encoded protein is CASSQERSMNTEAFF.

V gene TRBV27 combines with J gene TRBJ2-4; 14 nucleotides align to TRBD2. Germline CDR1 and CDR2: MNHEY and SMNVEV (reference sequence). J lost 6 bases, V lost 5 bases, and 3 bases had no gene match. The CDR3 totals 15 residues. CDR3 amino acids: CASSAGLAGVNIQYF. Written as DNA, the CDR3 is TGTGCCAGCAGTGCGGGACTAGCGGGAGTAAACATTCAGTACTTC.